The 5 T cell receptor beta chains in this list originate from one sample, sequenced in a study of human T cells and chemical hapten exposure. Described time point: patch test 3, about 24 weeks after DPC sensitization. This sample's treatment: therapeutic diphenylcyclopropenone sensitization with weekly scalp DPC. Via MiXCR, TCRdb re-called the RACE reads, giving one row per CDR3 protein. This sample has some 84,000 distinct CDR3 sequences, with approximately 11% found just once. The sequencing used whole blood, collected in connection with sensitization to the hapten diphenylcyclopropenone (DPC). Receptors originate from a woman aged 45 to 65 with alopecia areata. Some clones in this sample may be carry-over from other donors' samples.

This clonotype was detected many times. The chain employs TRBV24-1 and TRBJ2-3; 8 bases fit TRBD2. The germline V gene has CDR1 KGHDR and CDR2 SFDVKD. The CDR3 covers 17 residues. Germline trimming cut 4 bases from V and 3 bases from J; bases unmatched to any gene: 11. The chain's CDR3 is CATSDYDSAGVTDTQYF. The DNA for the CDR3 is TGTGCCACCAGTGACTACGACTCAGCGGGAGTGACAGATACGCAGTATTTT.

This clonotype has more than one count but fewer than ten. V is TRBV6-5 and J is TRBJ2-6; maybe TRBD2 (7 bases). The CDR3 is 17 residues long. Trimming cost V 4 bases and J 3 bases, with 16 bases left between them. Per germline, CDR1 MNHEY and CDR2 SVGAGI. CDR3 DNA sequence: TGTGCCAGCAGTTTCCTCAGGGGAGGGGATGGGGCCAACGTCCTGACTTTC. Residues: CASSFLRGGDGANVLTF.

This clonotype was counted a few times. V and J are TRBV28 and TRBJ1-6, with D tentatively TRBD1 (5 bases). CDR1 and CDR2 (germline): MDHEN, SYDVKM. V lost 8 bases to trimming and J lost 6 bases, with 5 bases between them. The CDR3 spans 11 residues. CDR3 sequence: CASQGNSPLHF. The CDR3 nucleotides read TGTGCCAGCCAGGGTAATTCACCCCTCCACTTT. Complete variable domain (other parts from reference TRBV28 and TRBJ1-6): DVKVTQSSRYLVKRTGEKVFLECVQDMDHENMFWYRQDPGLGLRLIYFSYDVKMKEKGDIPEGYSVSREKKERFSLILESASTNQTSMYLCASQGNSPLHFGNGTRLTVT.

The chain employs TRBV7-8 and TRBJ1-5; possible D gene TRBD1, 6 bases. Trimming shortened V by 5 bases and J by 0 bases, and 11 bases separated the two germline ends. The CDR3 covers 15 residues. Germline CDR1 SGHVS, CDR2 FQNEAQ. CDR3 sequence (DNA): TGTGCCAGCAGCCCACGGACAGCTAGCAATCAGCCCCAGCATTTT. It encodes CASSPRTASNQPQHF. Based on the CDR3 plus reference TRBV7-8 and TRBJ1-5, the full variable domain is GAGVSQSPRYKVAKRGQDVALRCDPISGHVSLFWYQQALGQGPEFLTYFQNEAQLDKSGLPSDRFFAERPEGSVSTLKIQRTQQEDSAVYLCASSPRTASNQPQHFGDGTRLSIL.

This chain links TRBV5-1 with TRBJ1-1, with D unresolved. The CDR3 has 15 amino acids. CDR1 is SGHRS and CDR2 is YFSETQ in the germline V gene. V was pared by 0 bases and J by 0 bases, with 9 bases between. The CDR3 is CASSLEANMNTEAFF. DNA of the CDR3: TGCGCCAGCAGCTTGGAAGCCAACATGAACACTGAAGCTTTCTTT.